This TCR beta chain was sequenced in a study of shared clonotypes between healthy human individuals. The data were produced by immunoSEQ multiplex PCR, yet TCRdb's version contains in-frame clones alone and is incomplete. The sample yields about 980,000 clones, approximately 80% seen once. A word on this clone: Its antigen is unknown.

Study results and caveats: Naive subsets generally had larger estimated richness than memory subsets.

Looked up from germline, CDR1 is LNHDA and CDR2 is SQIVND (reference sequence). The CDR3 extends over 14 amino acids. Trimming removed 7 bases from V and 4 bases from J; junction bases left unmatched: 8. Sequencing was carried out using memory CD4+ T cells sorted from blood. The sample's subset: CD45RA-negative fraction. This receptor was obtained from a young man in good health. The V and J genes are TRBV19 and TRBJ2-5; 8 bases are shared with TRBD1. The CDR3 region is CASTHTGGSETQYF. Written as DNA, the CDR3 is TGTGCCAGTACCCATACAGGGGGATCAGAGACCCAGTACTTC.